This TCR beta chain originates from a study of blood T cells in healthy people across ages. A second roughly 6 to 12 cycle PCR used barcoded and J-beta primers. A 12-random-nucleotide template-switch adaptor tagged each cDNA molecule. TCRdb independently ran MiXCR on the 5' RACE reads; one entry per CDR3 protein. The table includes about 900,000 distinct CDR3 sequences, around 49% detected once. Germline CDR1 and CDR2: LGHNA and YNFKEQ. V was clipped by 4 bases and J by 2 bases, with 17 bases between them. This CDR3 comprises 16 residues. The gene calls are TRBV4-2 and TRBJ2-5, with D tentatively TRBD1 (7 bases). This receptor was taken from a man between 25 and 39 years old in good health. Sample: blood. The CDR3 region is CASSLRGTESQETQYF. In DNA form, the CDR3 reads TGTGCCAGCAGCCTACGGGGGACAGAGAGTCAAGAGACCCAGTACTTC.